The subject of this entry is one TCR beta chain. Its specificity is unknown. The sample comes from a study of T cell responses to AZD1222 COVID-19 vaccine. Profiling relied on immunoSEQ multiplex PCR, and the TCRdb table lists in-frame clones only, not all of them. The table includes roughly 110,000 clones, nearly 90% detected once. Pooled in the analysis were second doses at about 4 or about 12 weeks. Study results and caveats: The donors showed a predominance of white British ancestry and of females, with possible underestimation of clonal diversity. Researchers took repertoire samples only after the peak T cell response had come.

Germline V gene lookup returns CDR1 KGHSH and CDR2 LQKENI. Deletions cut 1 base from V and 11 bases from J, with 17 bases between. The CDR3 extends over 14 amino acids. The chain has TRBV18 and TRBJ1-1; the D gene is possibly TRBD1 (6 bases). The sample in question was peripheral blood, obtained 28 days after the second AZD1222 dose. The TCR originated in an adult who received the AZD1222 COVID-19 vaccine. The CDR3 reads CASSPRGAGDLAFF. CDR3 nucleotide sequence: TGTGCCAGCTCACCACGGGGGGCAGGCGATTTGGCTTTCTTT.